Shown below are 9 T cell receptor beta chains from a single sample sequenced in a study of blood T cell repertoires in COVID-19. The data were produced by immunoSEQ multiplex PCR, yet TCRdb's version contains in-frame clones alone and is incomplete. The table has hundreds of thousands of clones, around 88% seen once; the top ten hold around 8.7%. The sequencing input was peripheral blood. The receptor set was obtained from a woman in her 50s with acute or convalescent COVID-19.

There are a few counts of this clone. CDR3 amino acids: CASTQEELTSQYF. The DNA of the CDR3 is TGCGCCAGCACCCAGGAGGAGTTGACATCCCAGTATTTT. The V gene is TRBV23-1, the J gene TRBJ2-3, with D possibly being TRBD2 (5 bases). TRBV23-1 counts as an open reading frame of uncertain function. The CDR3 covers 13 residues. The germline V and J ends were trimmed by 7 bases and 12 bases, with 20 bases remaining between them.

V usage is TRBV21-1 and J usage is TRBJ1-2; the table's D call TRBD1 went unverified against the DNA. TRBV21-1 corresponds to a pseudogene. The CDR3 sequence is 15 residues long. In DNA, the CDR3 is TGTGCCAGCAGCAAGTCACAGGGGGCGCGGGATGGCTACACCTTC. This gives the protein CASSKSQGARDGYTF.

V gene TRBV10-3 combines with J gene TRBJ2-7, with 14 bases aligning to TRBD2. The V gene's germline CDR1 is ENHRY and CDR2 SYGVKD. Trimming cost V 4 bases and J 7 bases; bases outside gene matches: 6. The CDR3 sequence is 15 residues long. The CDR3 reads CAISVGLAGASEQYF. CDR3 DNA: TGTGCCATCAGTGTGGGACTAGCGGGAGCATCGGAGCAGTACTTC.

V gene TRBV7-8 combines with J gene TRBJ1-1, with 7 nucleotides matching TRBD1. CDR3 length equals 16 residues. Germline values: CDR1 SGHVS, CDR2 FQNEAQ. V lost 1 base, J lost 0 bases, and 5 bases stayed unmatched. CDR3 DNA sequence: TGTGCCAGCAGCTTAGTGGGACAGATTCTGAACACTGAAGCTTTCTTT. This gives the protein CASSLVGQILNTEAFF.

This chain uses TRBV18 with TRBJ2-2; 8 bases are shared with TRBD2. The CDR3 consists of 16 residues. The V and J ends lost 4 bases and 0 bases, in that order; junction bases with no gene match: 4. Germline V gene lookup returns CDR1 KGHSH and CDR2 LQKENI. The CDR3 is CASSRYSGANTGELFF. The CDR3 DNA follows: TGTGCCAGCTCACGTTATAGCGGGGCGAACACCGGGGAGCTGTTTTTT.

This chain uses TRBV6-1 with TRBJ2-7, with D possibly TRBD2 on 5 matching bases. Trimming left V 2 bases short and J 2 bases short, with 13 bases between. Germline assignment: CDR1 MNHNS and CDR2 SASEGT. There are 15 residues in the CDR3. The CDR3 nucleotides are TGTGCCAGCAGTGAATTAGCGTCATTAGCCTACGAGCAGTACTTC. Residues: CASSELASLAYEQYF.

The chain joins TRBV7-9 to TRBJ2-2, with D maybe TRBD1 (6 bases). The CDR3 covers 16 residues. V was shortened by 7 bases and J by 2 bases, with 17 bases between the two germline ends. Per germline, CDR1 SEHNR and CDR2 FQNEAQ (reference sequence). The CDR3 is CASNKGQIGNTGELFF. CDR3 bases: TGTGCCAGCAACAAGGGACAAATTGGTAACACCGGGGAGCTGTTTTTT.

The chain combines TRBV6-5 with TRBJ2-3, with 10 bases that match TRBD2. V trimming: 7 bases; J trimming: 13 bases; junction bases outside the gene matches: 11. The CDR3 runs 13 residues. Germline V gene data show CDR1 as MNHEY and CDR2 as SVGAGI. For the CDR3, the DNA is TGTGCCAGCACCCACGGTTGGCTAGCGGGAGAGTATTTT. The encoded protein is CASTHGWLAGEYF.

V usage is TRBV28 and J usage is TRBJ1-2; 8 bases map to TRBD1. The CDR3 consists of 15 residues. Trimming at V came to 5 bases and at J to 5 bases, leaving 10 bases not matched to a gene. The germline V gene encodes CDR1 MDHEN and CDR2 SYDVKM. The CDR3: CASSPRTGLEYGYTF. In nucleotides, the CDR3 is TGTGCCAGCAGTCCAAGGACAGGGTTGGAGTATGGCTACACCTTC.